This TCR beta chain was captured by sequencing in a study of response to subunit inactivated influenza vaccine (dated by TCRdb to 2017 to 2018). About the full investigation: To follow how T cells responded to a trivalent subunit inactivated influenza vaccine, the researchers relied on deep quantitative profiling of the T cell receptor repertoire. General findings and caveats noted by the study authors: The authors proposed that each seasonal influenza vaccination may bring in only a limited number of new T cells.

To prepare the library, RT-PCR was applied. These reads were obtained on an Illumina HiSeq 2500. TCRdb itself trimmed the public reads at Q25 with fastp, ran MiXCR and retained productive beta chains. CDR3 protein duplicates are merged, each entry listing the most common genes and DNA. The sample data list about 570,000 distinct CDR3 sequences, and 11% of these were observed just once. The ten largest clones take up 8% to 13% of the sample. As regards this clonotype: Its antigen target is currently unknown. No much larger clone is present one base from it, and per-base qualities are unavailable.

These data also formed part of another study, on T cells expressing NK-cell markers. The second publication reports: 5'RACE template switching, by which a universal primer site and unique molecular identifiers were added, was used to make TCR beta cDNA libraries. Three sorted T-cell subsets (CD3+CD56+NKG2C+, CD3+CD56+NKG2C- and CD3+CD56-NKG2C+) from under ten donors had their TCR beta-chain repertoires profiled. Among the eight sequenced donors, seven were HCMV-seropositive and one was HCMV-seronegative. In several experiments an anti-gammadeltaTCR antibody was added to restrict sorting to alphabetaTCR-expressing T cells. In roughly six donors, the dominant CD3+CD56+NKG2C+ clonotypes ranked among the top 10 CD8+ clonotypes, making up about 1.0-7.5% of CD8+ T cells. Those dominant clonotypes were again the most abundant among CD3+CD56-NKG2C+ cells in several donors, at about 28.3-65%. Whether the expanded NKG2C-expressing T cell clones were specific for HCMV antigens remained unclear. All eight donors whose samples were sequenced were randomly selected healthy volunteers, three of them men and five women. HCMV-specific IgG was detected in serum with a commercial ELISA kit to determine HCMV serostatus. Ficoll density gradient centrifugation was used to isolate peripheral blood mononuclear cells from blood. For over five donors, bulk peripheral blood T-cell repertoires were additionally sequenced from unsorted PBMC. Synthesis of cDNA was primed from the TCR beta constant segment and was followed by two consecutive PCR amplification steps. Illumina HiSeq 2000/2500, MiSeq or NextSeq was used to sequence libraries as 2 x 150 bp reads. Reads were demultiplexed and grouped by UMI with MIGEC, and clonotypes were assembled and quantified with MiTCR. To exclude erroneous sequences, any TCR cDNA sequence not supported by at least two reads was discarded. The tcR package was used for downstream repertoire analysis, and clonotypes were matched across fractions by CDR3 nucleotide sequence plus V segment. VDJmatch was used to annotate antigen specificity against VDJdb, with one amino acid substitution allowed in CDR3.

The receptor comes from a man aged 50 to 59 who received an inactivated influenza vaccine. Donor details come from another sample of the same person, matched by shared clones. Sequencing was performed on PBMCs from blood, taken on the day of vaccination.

Here is the DNA: TGCAGTGCTAGGGTAAACAGGGACTTCGGTGGCTACACCTTC. Translated, it gives CSARVNRDFGGYTF. The sequence is built from TRBV20-1 and TRBJ1-2; TRBD1 might be the D gene, on 6 matching bases. Its CDR3 holds 14 amino acids, cysteine through phenylalanine. Only the CDR3 DNA stays, 42 bases, in frame from base 1. Trimming removed 3 bases from V and 7 bases from J, leaving 18 bases between the germline ends. CDR1 and CDR2, per the germline V gene (reference sequence), are DFQATT and SNEGSKA.